The rows below give T cell receptor beta chains drawn from one sample of a study of CD4 and CD8 cells across lung adenocarcinoma regions. TCRdb redid the calling of the PCR reads with MiXCR, one entry per CDR3 protein. The sample contains some 8,000 distinct CDR3 sequences, about 51% of which appear only once. Sequencing was carried out using CD8+ T cells from the center of a lung tumor. The receptors originated from a female donor with lung adenocarcinoma. The CD4 and CD8 labels of this study may be unreliable. Each CDR3 is given with its conserved first and last residue. A D gene is named only where the DNA matches it firmly. A row's size may be missing; if present it is once, few, many or a size class.

j_gene | abundance | d_gene | v_gene | CDR3nt | CDR3aa
TRBJ2-1 | NA | TRBD1 | TRBV6-1 | TGTGCCAGCAGTAGGGGAACAGGGGCATACAATGAGCAGTTCTTC | CASSRGTGAYNEQFF
TRBJ1-2 | medium-sized | TRBD1 | TRBV6-1 | TGTGCCAGCAGTGAACGTGCAGGGGGCGCCGATGGCTACACCTTC | CASSERAGGADGYTF
TRBJ2-1 | few | NA | TRBV6-1 | TGTGCCAGCAGCCCCACACTTAACAATGAGCAGTTCTTC | CASSPTLNNEQFF
TRBJ1-3 | many | NA | TRBV7-2 | TGTGCCAGCAGCTTGGGCCGAAACACCATATATTTT | CASSLGRNTIYF
TRBJ2-4 | NA | NA | TRBV10-3 | TGTGCGGGGATCCGGGGACGAGCCAAAGACATCCAGTACTTC | CAGIRGRAKDIQYF
TRBJ2-5 | NA | NA | TRBV11-3 | TGTGCCAGCAGCCCGGGACACGGGGAGACCCAGTACTTC | CASSPGHGETQYF
TRBJ2-7 | many | TRBD1 | TRBV4-1 | TGCGCCAGCAGCCAGGACAGGGGAATGGGCGAGCAGTACTTC | CASSQDRGMGEQYF
TRBJ2-5 | NA | NA | TRBV6-1 | TGTGCCGGCGGTGAGGAAGATACCCAGTACTTC | CAGGEEDTQYF
TRBJ2-1 | NA | NA | TRBV6-1 | TGTGCCAGCCTTTCCCCGTCGGGTCTCGAGCAGTTCTTC | CASLSPSGLEQFF
TRBJ2-4 | NA | NA | TRBV7-7 | TGTGCTAGCAGCTTGGCCTCGGGATTTACCGCGGCACGCGGGTCTCGAGCCAAAGAGATTCAGTACTTC | CASSLASGFTAARGSRAKEIQYF
TRBJ2-5 | few | NA | TRBV7-8 | TGTGCCAGCAGCCGGGGGTACCAGTACTTC | CASSRGYQYF
TRBJ2-1 | few | TRBD1 | TRBV5-1 | TGCGCCAGCAGCTTGGGAGGGACAGGGGGCTTCAATGAGCAGTTCTTC | CASSLGGTGGFNEQFF
TRBJ2-2 | many | NA | TRBV6-1 | TGTGCCAGCAGTGAAGGACAGAACACCGGGGAGCTGTTTTTT | CASSEGQNTGELFF
TRBJ2-4 | NA | NA | TRBV7-6 | TGTGCCAGCAGCTTGGAGGGGGGCGCCGCAGACACGCAGTATTTC | CASSLEGGAADTQYF
TRBJ1-5 | medium-sized | NA | TRBV6-1 | TGTGCCAGCAGCCCCGGACACGGTAGCAATCAGCCCCAGCATTTT | CASSPGHGSNQPQHF
TRBJ2-1 | NA | NA | TRBV4-3 | TGCGCCAGCAGCCAGAATAGACTACCTCCTTACAATGAGCAGTTCTTC | CASSQNRLPPYNEQFF
TRBJ2-6 | NA | NA | TRBV6-4 | TGTGCCAGCAGCGCACAGAGCTCTGGGGCCAACGTCCTGACTTTC | CASSAQSSGANVLTF
TRBJ2-2 | NA | TRBD2 | TRBV7-3 | TGTGCCAGCAGCTCGGGGGGAGCTGCGAACACAGAGGAGCTGTATTTT | CASSSGGAANTEELYF
TRBJ2-2 | NA | NA | TRBV7-9 | TGTGCCAGCAGCTTGCCAGCGAACACCGGGGAGCTGTTTTTT | CASSLPANTGELFF
TRBJ2-4 | NA | NA | TRBV7-3 | TGTGGCAGCACGGGACTGTGGACCACAAACATGCAGTACTTC | CGSTGLWTTNMQYF
TRBJ2-1 | large | NA | TRBV6-1 | TGTGCCAGCAGTGAGGGGCCAGCGGTGATGGGGCGGTTCTTC | CASSEGPAVMGRFF
TRBJ2-3 | NA | TRBD2 | TRBV11-1 | TGTGCCAGCAGCTTAGCGGATCAGCGGGGTCTTAGCACAGATACGCAGTATTTT | CASSLADQRGLSTDTQYF
TRBJ1-1 | few | TRBD1 | TRBV11-3 | TGTGCCAGCAGCTCGGGACAGGGGGCTGAAGCTTTCTTT | CASSSGQGAEAFF
TRBJ2-5 | NA | NA | TRBV11-3 | TGTGCCAGCAGCTTCGGGGGCCCTGACCCAGATACCCAGTACTTC | CASSFGGPDPDTQYF
TRBJ1-2 | many | NA | TRBV12-3/TRBV12-4 | TGTGCCAGCAGTTCCCGGGACATTCTTGGCTACACCTTC | CASSSRDILGYTF